What follows is one T cell receptor (beta chain) and its context. What it binds is not known. Since no conserved phenylalanine or tryptophan closes the CDR3, a read error is the likely cause. This entry comes from a study of CD8 T cells in Susac syndrome. Study findings and constraints: That the number of individuals in its TCR sequencing and HLA analysis was relatively small was acknowledged by the study.

RNA in amounts of about 0.5 to 1 ug was reverse transcribed with random hexamers. TCR beta CDR3 was amplified by immunoSEQ multiplex PCR. This amplification extended across 54 Vbeta and 13 Jbeta segments. From the immunoSEQ multiplex PCR reads, TCRdb called clonotypes with MiXCR, one entry per CDR3 protein. Of around 150,000 distinct CDR3 sequences listed, 90% to 97% are singletons. V was cut by 1 base and J by 7 bases, with 7 bases left in between. The CDR3 covers 11 residues. Germline CDR1 reads DFQATT; CDR2 reads SNEGSKA (reference sequence). The sample consisted of CD4+ T cells from PBMCs. The chain carries TRBV20-1 and TRBJ2-5, with D perhaps matching TRBD2 (5 bases). The TCR was taken from a human donor with Susac syndrome. CDR3 sequence: CSARAAGTQYL. The CDR3 region has the DNA TGCAGTGCTAGAGCCGCGGGGACCCAGTACCTC.